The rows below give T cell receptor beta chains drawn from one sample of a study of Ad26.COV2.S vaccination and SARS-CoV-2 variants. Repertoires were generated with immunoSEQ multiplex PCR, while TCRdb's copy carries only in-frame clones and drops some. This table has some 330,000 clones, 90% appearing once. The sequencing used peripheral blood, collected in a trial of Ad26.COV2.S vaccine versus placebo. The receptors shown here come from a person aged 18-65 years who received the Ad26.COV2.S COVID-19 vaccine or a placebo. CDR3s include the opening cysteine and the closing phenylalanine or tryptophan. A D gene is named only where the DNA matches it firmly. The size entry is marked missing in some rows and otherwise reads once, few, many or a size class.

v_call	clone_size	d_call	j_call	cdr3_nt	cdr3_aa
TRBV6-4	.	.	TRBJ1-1	TGTGCCAGCAGATCAGGGCCTGGTACGAACACTGAAGCTTTCTTT	CASRSGPGTNTEAFF
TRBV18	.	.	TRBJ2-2	TGTGCCAGCTCACCACTTCGGCGGATGAACACCGGGGAGCTGTTTTTT	CASSPLRRMNTGELFF
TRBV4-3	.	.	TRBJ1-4	TGCGCCAGCAGCCAAGATCATGTAGAATATGCAACTAATGAAAAACTGTTTTTT	CASSQDHVEYATNEKLFF
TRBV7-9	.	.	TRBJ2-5	TGTGCCAGCAGCTCCGTCGATGGGACCCAGTACTTC	CASSSVDGTQYF
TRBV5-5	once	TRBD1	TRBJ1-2	TGTGCCAGCAGCGCCGGACAGGGTATGGGGTTGAGGTATGGCTACACCTTC	CASSAGQGMGLRYGYTF
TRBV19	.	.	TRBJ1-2	TGTGCCAGTAGTATCCCAGACAAGTACTATGGCTACACCTTC	CASSIPDKYYGYTF
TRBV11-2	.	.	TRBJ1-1	TGTGCCAGCAGCTTAGGGCTCAGGTCTGATGTATTCTTT	CASSLGLRSDVFF
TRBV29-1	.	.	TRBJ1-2	TGCAGCGTTGATATATCGGGGCAGCACTATGGCTACACCTTC	CSVDISGQHYGYTF
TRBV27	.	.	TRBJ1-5	TGTGCCAGCAGTCCACTGGGGGGAGAACATAGCAATCAGCCCCAGCATTTT	CASSPLGGEHSNQPQHF
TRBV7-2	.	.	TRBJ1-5	TGTGCCAGCAGCTTAGGCAGACATCAGCCCCAGCATTTT	CASSLGRHQPQHF
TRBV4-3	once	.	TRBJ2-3	TGCGCCAGCAGCCCGTGGCGCGGGTCTAGCACAGATACGCAGTATTTT	CASSPWRGSSTDTQYF
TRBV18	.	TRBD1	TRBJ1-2	TGTGCCAGCTCACTCGTAATAGACAGGGCAAACTCCCCTGGCTACACCTTC	CASSLVIDRANSPGYTF
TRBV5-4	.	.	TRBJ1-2	TGTGCCAGCAGCCAGAGCGGGGGATTTAACTATGGCTACACCTTC	CASSQSGGFNYGYTF
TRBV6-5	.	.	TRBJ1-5	TGTGCCAGCAGTCGACGGATTAATCAGCCCCAGCATTTT	CASSRRINQPQHF
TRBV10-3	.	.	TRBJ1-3	TGTGCCATCAGTGAGACCCTTGGGGGATGGGAGAACACCATATATTTT	CAISETLGGWENTIYF
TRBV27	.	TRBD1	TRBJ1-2	TGTGCCAGCACCTCCCTGGGACAGGGGAACTATGGCTACACCTTC	CASTSLGQGNYGYTF
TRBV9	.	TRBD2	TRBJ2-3	TGTGCCAGCAGCCGTTGGGGAGGGCCCGCAGATACGCAGTATTTT	CASSRWGGPADTQYF
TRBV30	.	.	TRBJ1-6	TGTGCCTGGACCCCAAGGGAAGGGGGAGGCTCACCCCTCCACTTT	CAWTPREGGGSPLHF
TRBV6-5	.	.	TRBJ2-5	TGTGCCACCACGGTCGGGGTCGAAGAGACCCAGTACTTC	CATTVGVEETQYF
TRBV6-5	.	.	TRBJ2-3	TGTGCCAGCAGTTGGGGAGCGACAGATACGCAGTATTTT	CASSWGATDTQYF
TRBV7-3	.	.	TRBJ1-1	TGTGCCAGCAGCTTAATTCGGGGCACGGGCACTGAAGCTTTCTTT	CASSLIRGTGTEAFF
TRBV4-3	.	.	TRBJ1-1	TGCGCCAGCAGCCAAGGGGTGGGGTTGAACACTGAAGCTTTCTTT	CASSQGVGLNTEAFF
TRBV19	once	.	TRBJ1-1	TGTGCCAGTAGTGTTCAGAATAGTGATACTGAAGCTTTCTTT	CASSVQNSDTEAFF
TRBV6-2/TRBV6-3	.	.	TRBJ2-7	TGTGCCAGCAGTGGCCGAGGGACCGCCGGGCCCTACGAGCAGTACTTC	CASSGRGTAGPYEQYF
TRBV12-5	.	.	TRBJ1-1	TGTGCTAGTGGAATAAAGGAACAGGGCCGGAACACTGAAGCTTTCTTT	CASGIKEQGRNTEAFF
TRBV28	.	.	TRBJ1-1	TGTGCCAGCAGTTTAACCGGGAACACTGAAGCTTTCTTT	CASSLTGNTEAFF